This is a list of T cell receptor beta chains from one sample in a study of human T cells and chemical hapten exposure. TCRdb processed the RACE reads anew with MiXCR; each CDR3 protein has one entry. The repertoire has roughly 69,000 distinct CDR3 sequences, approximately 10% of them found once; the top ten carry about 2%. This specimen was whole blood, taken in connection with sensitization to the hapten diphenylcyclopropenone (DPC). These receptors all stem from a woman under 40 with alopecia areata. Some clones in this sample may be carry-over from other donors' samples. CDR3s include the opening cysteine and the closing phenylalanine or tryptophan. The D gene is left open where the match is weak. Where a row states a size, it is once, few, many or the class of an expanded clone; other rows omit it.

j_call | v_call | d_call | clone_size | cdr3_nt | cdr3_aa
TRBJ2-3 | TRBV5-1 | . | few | TGCGCCAGCAGCTTACCTCTCGGGTCCGATACGCAGTATTTT | CASSLPLGSDTQYF
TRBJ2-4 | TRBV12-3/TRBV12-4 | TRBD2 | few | TGTGCCAGCACGGTAGCGGGGGCGATGAGGGACATTCAGTACTTC | CASTVAGAMRDIQYF
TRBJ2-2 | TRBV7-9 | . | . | TGTGCCAGCAGCCGAAGGGCCGGAACACCGCGGGGCACCGGGGAGCTGTTTTTT | CASSRRAGTPRGTGELFF
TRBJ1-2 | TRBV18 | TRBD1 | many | TGTGCCAGCTCAATAGACAGGGACTATGGCTACACCTTC | CASSIDRDYGYTF
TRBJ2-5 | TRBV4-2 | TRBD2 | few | TGTGCCAGCAGCCCCCCGAGGACGGAGCGGGGGGGCCCTGAGACCCAGTACTTC | CASSPPRTERGGPETQYF
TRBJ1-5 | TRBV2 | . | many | TGTGCCAGCCGCAGGGACTTTAGCAATCAGCCCCAGCATTTT | CASRRDFSNQPQHF
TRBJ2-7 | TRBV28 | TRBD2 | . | TGTGCCAGCAGTACTAGCGGGAGAGGGCGGTTTCAGTCCTACGAGCAGTACTTC | CASSTSGRGRFQSYEQYF
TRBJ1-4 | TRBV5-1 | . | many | TGCGCCAGCAGGTCCGGGGCAAGTTCGTATGAAAAACTGTTTTTT | CASRSGASSYEKLFF
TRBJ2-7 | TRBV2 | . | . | TGTGCCAGCAGTGAATTGTGGTACGAGCAGTACTTC | CASSELWYEQYF
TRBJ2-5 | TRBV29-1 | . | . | TGCAGCGCCCGCCCTGGTCAGATAGAGACCCAGTACTTC | CSARPGQIETQYF
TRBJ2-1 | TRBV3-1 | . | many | TGTGCCAGCAGCCAAGGATTTACCCCTCGGGCCTACAATGAGCAGTTCTTC | CASSQGFTPRAYNEQFF
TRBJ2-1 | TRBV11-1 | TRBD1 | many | TGTGCCAGCAGCTCAACAGGGGTAGAATCCTACAATGAGCAGTTCTTC | CASSSTGVESYNEQFF
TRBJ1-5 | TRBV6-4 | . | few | TGTGCCAGCAGAACTGTCGGGTTCTATAGCAATCAGCCCCAGCATTTT | CASRTVGFYSNQPQHF
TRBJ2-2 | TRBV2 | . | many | TGTGCCAGCACCCTGGTAAACACCGGGGAGCTGTTTTTT | CASTLVNTGELFF
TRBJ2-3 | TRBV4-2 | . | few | TGTGCCAGCAGCCAAGTAGAGGTCGGTACGCAGTATTTT | CASSQVEVGTQYF
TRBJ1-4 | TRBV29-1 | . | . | TGCAGCGTTGCGGGGTATGGTGAAAAACTGTTTTTT | CSVAGYGEKLFF